Shown below are 9 T cell receptor beta chains from a single sample sequenced in a study of cytomegalovirus exposure and HLA in healthy donors. The PCR contained 60 Vbeta and 13 Jbeta primers. Here immunoSEQ multiplex PCR was the method, and the copy in TCRdb shows in-frame clones only, minus some. The sample yields 150,000 or so clones, roughly three quarters seen once. Sequencing was carried out using PBMCs. These receptors originate from a woman aged 40 to 49 in good health and CMV-seropositive.

V usage is TRBV7-6 and J usage is TRBJ1-6; the D gene is possibly TRBD1 (6 bases). Trimming took off 0 bases at V and 10 bases at J, with 16 bases between the two ends. CDR3 length: 16 amino acids. Germline-derived CDR1 and CDR2 are SGHVS and FNYEAQ. CDR3 nucleotide sequence: TGTGCCAGCAGCTTAGCCCCTGGCGGGGGCGGGTCACCCCTCCACTTT. Translation: CASSLAPGGGGSPLHF. The variable domain in full, completed from reference TRBV7-6 and TRBJ1-6, reads GAGVSQSPRYKVTKRGQDVALRCDPISGHVSLYWYRQALGQGPEFLTYFNYEAQQDKSGLPNDRFSAERPEGSISTLTIQRTEQRDSAMYRCASSLAPGGGGSPLHFGNGTRLTVT.

The genes are TRBV5-1 and TRBJ2-6; 7 nucleotides align to TRBD2. The CDR3 runs 20 residues. V shed 2 bases and J 4 bases; nucleotides not matched to a gene: 18. Germline CDR1 SGHRS, CDR2 YFSETQ. The CDR3 bases are TGCGCCAGCAGCTTTTGGAGTTCGGGACTATCAGAATCCGGGGCCAACGTCCTGACTTTC. Translating gives CASSFWSSGLSESGANVLTF.

This clone was found a few times. The chain uses TRBV7-9 and TRBJ1-2; no clear D. V was clipped by 2 bases and J by 8 bases, with 9 bases between them. Germline CDR1 reads SEHNR; CDR2 reads FQNEAQ (reference sequence). This CDR3 has 12 amino acids. The CDR3 nucleotides are TGTGCCAGCAGCTTAATGGCGGGGGGCTACACCTTC. Its protein is CASSLMAGGYTF.

The chain carries TRBV6-5 and TRBJ1-6; maybe TRBD1 (6 bases). Deletions cut 0 bases from V and 9 bases from J, with 6 bases between. In germline, CDR1 is MNHEY, CDR2 SVGAGI. The CDR3 consists of 13 residues. CDR3 coding DNA: TGTGCCAGCAGTTACTCGGGGGCTTCACCCCTCCACTTT. Translated: CASSYSGASPLHF.

The chain combines TRBV7-2 with TRBJ2-6, with 9 bases aligning to TRBD1. The germline V gene encodes CDR1 SGHTA and CDR2 FQGNSA. V shed 5 bases and J 1 base; nucleotides not matched to a gene: 9. CDR3 length: 18 residues. CDR3 amino acids: CASSPGTGRLSGANVLTF. In DNA, the CDR3 is TGTGCCAGCAGCCCCGGGACAGGGAGGTTATCTGGGGCCAACGTCCTGACTTTC. The full variable domain, with the rest looked up from reference TRBV7-2 and TRBJ2-6, is GAGVSQSPSNKVTEKGKDVELRCDPISGHTALYWYRQSLGQGLEFLIYFQGNSAPDKSGLPSDRFSAERTGGSVSTLTIQRTQQEDSAVYLCASSPGTGRLSGANVLTFGAGSRLTVL.

The rearrangement links TRBV4-2 to TRBJ2-7; D ambiguous. The length of the CDR3 is 14 residues. Trimming pared 1 base from V and 0 bases from J, leaving 7 bases between. Germline V CDR1 and CDR2: LGHNA, YNFKEQ. CDR3 DNA: TGTGCCAGCAGCCAAGGGCCAGGCTCCTACGAGCAGTACTTC. Residues: CASSQGPGSYEQYF.

V gene TRBV30 combines with J gene TRBJ1-1; D perhaps matches TRBD1 (5 bases). The CDR3 contains 14 residues. In germline, CDR1 is GTSNPN, CDR2 SVGIG (reference sequence). Deletions cut 0 bases from V and 4 bases from J, with 12 bases between. The CDR3 region is CAWSVTGVGTEAFF. The DNA of the CDR3 is TGTGCCTGGAGTGTAACGGGGGTGGGCACTGAAGCTTTCTTT. Filled out from reference TRBV30 and TRBJ1-1, the complete variable domain reads SQTIHQWPATLVQPVGSPLSLECTVEGTSNPNLYWYRQAAGRGLQLLFYSVGIGQISSEVPQNLSASRPQDRQFILSSKKLLLSDSGFYLCAWSVTGVGTEAFFGQGTRLTVV.

V is TRBV9 and J is TRBJ2-5, with 8 bases that match TRBD2. The V and J ends lost 3 bases and 5 bases, in that order; junction bases with no gene match: 3. This CDR3 has 13 amino acids. Germline V gene lookup returns CDR1 SGDLS and CDR2 YYNGEE. For the CDR3, the DNA is TGTGCCAGCAGCGGGCGGGGGGTGGAGACCCAGTACTTC. Translated: CASSGRGVETQYF.

This sequence joins TRBV4-1 and TRBJ1-5; 8 bases align to TRBD1. This CDR3 is built from 15 residues. Looked up from germline, CDR1 is MGHRA and CDR2 is YSYEKL. V dropped 1 base and J dropped 4; count of bases not matched to a gene: 3. CDR3 residues: CASSQAGGDNQPQHF. CDR3 sequence (DNA): TGCGCCAGCAGCCAAGCAGGGGGCGATAATCAGCCCCAGCATTTT.